The 13 T cell receptor beta chains given below trace back to one sample, sequenced in a study of shared clonotypes between healthy human individuals. Naive-designated CD8 cells lacked CD45RO, were positively enriched for CCR7, and omitted terminally differentiated effector memory CD45RA+ cells. Sequenced by immunoSEQ multiplex PCR; TCRdb stores in-frame clones only, minus some. Of approximately 600,000 clones listed, approximately 95% were seen once; the top ten hold over 0.09%. The sequenced sample consisted of naive CD8+ T cells sorted from blood. Source of these receptors: a woman aged 25 to 45 in good health.

This clone occurred once. The chain carries TRBV29-1 and TRBJ2-1; D is possibly TRBD1 (7 bases). Germline CDR1 and CDR2: SQVTM and ANQGSEA. V lost 6 bases to trimming and J lost 3 bases, with 18 bases between them. The CDR3 is 15 residues long. CDR3 region: CSVSGGTEIYNEQFF. The CDR3 DNA follows: TGCAGCGTCTCAGGCGGGACAGAAATCTACAATGAGCAGTTCTTC.

The V gene is TRBV27, the J gene TRBJ1-4; D is uncertain. CDR3 length equals 16 residues. Looked up from germline, CDR1 is MNHEY and CDR2 is SMNVEV (reference sequence). V lost 5 bases and J 0 bases, leaving 13 bases between the germline ends. CDR3 DNA sequence: TGTGCCAGCAGTCCAAACGTAGAAGCAACTAATGAAAAACTGTTTTTT. As protein: CASSPNVEATNEKLFF.

This clone has just one count. The J gene is TRBJ1-1, the V gene TRBV14, with 7 bases lining up with TRBD1. CDR3 length: 14 amino acids. Germline V gene sequence: CDR1 SGHDN, CDR2 FVKESK. V shed 5 bases and J 3 bases; nucleotides not matched to a gene: 6. For the CDR3, the DNA is TGTGCCAGCAGCGATAGGGACAGCTACACTGAAGCTTTCTTT. It codes for CASSDRDSYTEAFF.

V and J are TRBV27 and TRBJ1-2, with 7 bases identical to TRBD1. The V and J ends lost 6 bases and 8 bases, in that order; junction bases with no gene match: 6. This CDR3 comprises 12 residues. Germline CDR1 and CDR2: MNHEY and SMNVEV (reference sequence). The DNA of the CDR3 is TGTGCCAGCAGGAGCCCGGGACAGGGCTACACCTTC. Amino acids: CASRSPGQGYTF.

This chain joins TRBV2 and TRBJ1-3; D unresolved. There are 11 residues in the CDR3. Between the trimmed V and J ends, which lost 10 bases and 4 bases, there was a span of 8 bases. Germline-derived CDR1 and CDR2 are SNHLY and FYNNEI. The CDR3 DNA is TGTGCCACCCGGAAGGGAAACACCATATATTTT. Its translation is CATRKGNTIYF.

The chain combines TRBV4-1 with TRBJ1-1; D gene ambiguous. Germline V gene lookup returns CDR1 MGHRA and CDR2 YSYEKL. The V gene lost 1 base and the J gene lost 0 bases, with 6 bases spanning the gap. This CDR3 region has 14 residues. The CDR3 sequence: CASSQGRVNTEAFF. The DNA of the CDR3 is TGCGCCAGCAGCCAAGGACGGGTGAACACTGAAGCTTTCTTT.

J is TRBJ2-7 and V is TRBV20-1; no definite D call. In germline, CDR1 is DFQATT, CDR2 SNEGSKA (reference sequence). Trimming took 3 bases from V and 6 from J, leaving 9 bases between them. The CDR3 sequence is 11 residues long. CDR3 sequence (DNA): TGCAGTGCTAGGGAAGGGTCCGAGCAGTACTTC. Translated, it gives CSAREGSEQYF.

Comment on this clone: Other DNA sequences from this sample encode an identical CDR3 as well. The J gene is TRBJ2-7, the V gene TRBV18; D unclear. The V gene lost 3 bases and the J gene lost 1 base, with 7 bases spanning the gap. The germline V gene has CDR1 KGHSH and CDR2 LQKENI. This CDR3 contains 13 residues. CDR3 DNA: TGTGCCAGCTCACCGGCTCGATCCTACGAGCAGTACTTC. It codes for CASSPARSYEQYF. The whole variable domain, filled in from reference TRBV18 and TRBJ2-7, reads NAGVMQNPRHLVRRRGQEARLRCSPMKGHSHVYWYRQLPEEGLKFMVYLQKENIIDESGMPKERFSAEFPKEGPSILRIQQVVRGDSAAYFCASSPARSYEQYFGPGTRLTVT.

This clone has just a few counts. J is TRBJ2-7 and V is TRBV15; D is perhaps TRBD1 (6 bases). The length of the CDR3 is 14 residues. The germline CDR1 and CDR2 sequences are LNHNV and YYDKDF (reference sequence). The ends were cut back, 0 bases at V and 5 bases at J, with 11 bases in the middle. Here the CDR3 reads CATSREGGADEQYF. CDR3 bases: TGTGCCACCAGCAGAGAAGGGGGAGCGGACGAGCAGTACTTC.

To note about this clone: At one end the junction does not follow the germline gene, possibly because of a read error. The rearrangement links TRBV28 to TRBJ1-5, with a tentative D call TRBD1 (6 bases). Germline CDR1 MDHEN, CDR2 SYDVKM. The CDR3 is made up of 15 amino acids. In nucleotides, the CDR3 is TGTGCCAGCAGTTTTATTCAGGGGAGCATTCAGCCCCAGCATTTT. Protein sequence: CASSFIQGSIQPQHF.

In its sample, this clone was seen once. The chain carries TRBV7-9 and TRBJ2-7, with D maybe TRBD2 (5 bases). The CDR3 contains 16 residues. Germline V lookup: CDR1 SEHNR, CDR2 FQNEAQ (reference sequence). The V end lost 5 bases, the J end lost 4 bases, and 21 bases lay between the germline ends. As DNA, the CDR3 is TGTGCCAGCAGCCCCCTCACCTCCGGGAAAGGGTACGAGCAGTACTTC. Translating it yields CASSPLTSGKGYEQYF.

The chain carries TRBV2 and TRBJ2-3; D gene uncertain. The germline V gene has CDR1 SNHLY and CDR2 FYNNEI. The V end lost 2 bases, the J end lost 3 bases, and 3 bases lay between the germline ends. The length of the CDR3 is 12 residues. The CDR3 DNA is TGTGCCAGCAGTGAAAGAACAGATACGCAGTATTTT. This sequence encodes CASSERTDTQYF.

The chain is built from TRBV5-1 and TRBJ2-7; TRBD1 aligns across 8 bases. The CDR3 contains 15 residues. CDR1 and CDR2 (germline): SGHRS, YFSETQ. V lost 3 bases and J lost 5; bases outside the gene matches: 10. The CDR3 is CASSSEQGVYHEQYF. CDR3 coding DNA: TGCGCCAGCAGCTCGGAACAGGGGGTTTACCACGAGCAGTACTTC.